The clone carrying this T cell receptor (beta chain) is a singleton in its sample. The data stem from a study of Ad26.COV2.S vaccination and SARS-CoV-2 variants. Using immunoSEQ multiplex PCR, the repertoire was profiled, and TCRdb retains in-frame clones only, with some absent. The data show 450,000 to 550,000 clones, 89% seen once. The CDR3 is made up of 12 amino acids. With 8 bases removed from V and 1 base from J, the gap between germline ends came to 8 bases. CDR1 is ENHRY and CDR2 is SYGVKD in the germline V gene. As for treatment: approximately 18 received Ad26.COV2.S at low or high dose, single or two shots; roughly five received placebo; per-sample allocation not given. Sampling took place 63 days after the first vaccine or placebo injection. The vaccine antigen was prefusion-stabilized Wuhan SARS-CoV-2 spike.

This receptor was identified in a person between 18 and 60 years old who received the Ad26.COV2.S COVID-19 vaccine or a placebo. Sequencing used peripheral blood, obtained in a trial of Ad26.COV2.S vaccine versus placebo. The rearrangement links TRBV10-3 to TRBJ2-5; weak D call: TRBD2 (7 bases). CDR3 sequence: CAIGGAQETQYF. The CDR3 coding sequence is TGTGCCATCGGGGGGGCCCAAGAGACCCAGTACTTC.